This T cell receptor (beta chain) came from a study of neoadjuvant nivolumab and ipilimumab in lung cancer. Overall study results and limits: TCR receptors were sequenced in few samples. Resected tumors had greater TCR richness and clonality than uninvolved lung. Only two of four nivolumab-treated tumors gained richness and clonality by surgery.

Assay used: immunoSEQ multiplex PCR; TCRdb lists only in-frame clones, some missing. There are 44,000 or so clones in the sample; about 89% occur only once, and approximately 3.7% lies in the top ten. This CDR3 region has 14 residues. Germline V CDR1 and CDR2: SGHAT, FQNNGV. The J segment lost 5 bases and the V segment lost 5 bases, leaving 6 bases of the junction unmatched. This clone was found once. Its matching antigen is unknown. The TCR comes from an adult with non-small cell lung cancer. Some clones in this sample may be carry-over from other donors' samples. Source: blood, taken before neoadjuvant nivolumab, alone or with ipilimumab. The chain combines TRBV11-2 with TRBJ2-1; the match to TRBD1 covers 7 bases. CDR3 DNA sequence: TGTGCCAGCAGCCCCCGACAGGGAGACAATGAGCAGTTCTTC. Translating it yields CASSPRQGDNEQFF.